These 23 T cell receptor beta chains share one sample of origin, sequenced in a study of cytotoxic CD8 clonotypes in ibrutinib-treated CLL. This table comes from immunoSEQ multiplex PCR, and its TCRdb copy is limited to in-frame clones, with some not included. The sample has more than 140,000 clones; about 72% are singletons. This sample comprised PBMCs, obtained after 12 months of ibrutinib treatment. The receptors were sampled from a human donor with chronic lymphocytic leukemia.

The rearrangement links TRBV19 to TRBJ2-1; D call uncertain. The CDR3 runs to 14 residues. With 10 bases removed from V and 4 bases from J, the gap between germline ends came to 17 bases. Germline V gene lookup returns CDR1 LNHDA and CDR2 SQIVND (reference sequence). Here the CDR3 DNA reads TGTGCCAACCTGGGAAAGCTCGGGTACAATGAGCAGTTCTTC. This gives the protein CANLGKLGYNEQFF.

This clone has a count of ten or more. The chain recombines TRBV5-6 with TRBJ2-3; D may be TRBD2 (6 bases). V was pared by 2 bases and J by 6 bases, with 10 bases between. In germline, CDR1 is SGHDT, CDR2 YYEEEE. The CDR3 loop spans 13 amino acids. The CDR3 spells CASSLRGGDTQYF. As DNA, the CDR3 is TGTGCCAGCAGCTTAAGGGGAGGCGATACGCAGTATTTT.

The gene calls are TRBV7-8 and TRBJ2-5, with TRBD2 identical over 7 bases. CDR3 length: 16 residues. CDR1 and CDR2 (germline): SGHVS, FQNEAQ. The V gene end was trimmed by 3 bases and the J gene end by 1 base; junction bases not matched to a gene: 8. The DNA for the CDR3 is TGTGCCAGCAGCTTTAGTTACGGGGGGATCCAAGAGACCCAGTACTTC. Protein: CASSFSYGGIQETQYF.

This chain connects TRBV2 to TRBJ1-2, with no clear D. This CDR3 is built from 15 residues. The V end lost 5 bases, the J end lost 4 bases, and 17 bases lay between the germline ends. Looked up from germline, CDR1 is SNHLY and CDR2 is FYNNEI. CDR3 amino acids: CASSPKSYFFYGYTF. CDR3 nucleotide sequence: TGTGCCAGCAGTCCAAAAAGTTATTTTTTCTATGGCTACACCTTC.

The chain has TRBV6-5 and TRBJ2-5; D may be TRBD1 (6 bases). Germline V gene data show CDR1 as MNHEY and CDR2 as SVGAGI. Trimming shortened V by 6 bases and J by 5 bases, and 19 bases separated the two germline ends. The CDR3 loop spans 15 amino acids. The DNA of the CDR3 is TGTGCCAGCAGCTTCGGGACACAGCTGGGGGAGACCCAGTACTTC. Residues: CASSFGTQLGETQYF.

This rearrangement joins TRBV2 to TRBJ2-3; TRBD1 matches at 9 bases. Germline CDR1 is SNHLY and CDR2 is FYNNEI. The CDR3 is 16 residues long. V was clipped by 6 bases and J by 3 bases; unmatched bases: 10. For the CDR3, the DNA is TGTGCCAGCAGCCCGGGACAGGGTATCGGGACAGATACGCAGTATTTT. Amino acids: CASSPGQGIGTDTQYF.

The genes are TRBV20-1 and TRBJ2-5; unclear D gene. The CDR3 has 10 residues. Germline V gene sequence: CDR1 DFQATT, CDR2 SNEGSKA (reference sequence). Trimming left V 5 bases short and J 2 bases short, with 3 bases between. As DNA, the CDR3 is TGCAGTGCTCCGCAAGAGACCCAGTACTTC. It yields the protein CSAPQETQYF.

V usage is TRBV5-5 and J usage is TRBJ2-7, with D possibly TRBD2 on 6 matching bases. The V gene's germline CDR1 is SGHKS and CDR2 YYEKEE (reference sequence). Trimming cost V 0 bases and J 2 bases, with 12 bases left between them. This CDR3 region has 15 residues. The CDR3, as DNA: TGTGCCAGCAGCTTGGGTGGTAGCGGAGCCTACGAGCAGTACTTC. Amino acids: CASSLGGSGAYEQYF. The full variable domain, rest sourced from reference TRBV5-5 and TRBJ2-7, is DAGVTQSPTHLIKTRGQQVTLRCSPISGHKSVSWYQQVLGQGPQFIFQYYEKEERGRGNFPDRFSARQFPNYSSELNVNALLLGDSALYLCASSLGGSGAYEQYFGPGTRLTVT.

The rearrangement links TRBV19 to TRBJ2-1; 7 nucleotides match TRBD2. The CDR3 covers 15 residues. CDR1 and CDR2 from the germline V gene are LNHDA and SQIVND (reference sequence). Trimming cost V 7 bases and J 6 bases; bases outside gene matches: 12. DNA for the CDR3: TGTGCCAGTAATCGCGGGAGCGGTGTCTCCAATGAGCAGTTCTTC. Residues: CASNRGSGVSNEQFF.

The V call is TRBV18, the J call TRBJ2-1; D unclear. The V end was cut by 1 base, the J end by 2 bases, with 9 bases between. Germline V lookup: CDR1 KGHSH, CDR2 LQKENI. The CDR3 spans 15 residues. CDR3 sequence reads: CASSPRIEPYNEQFF. The CDR3 DNA sequence: TGTGCCAGCTCACCACGCATCGAACCCTACAATGAGCAGTTCTTC.

The chain has TRBV27 and TRBJ2-7, with 11 positions matching TRBD1. Germline V CDR1 and CDR2: MNHEY, SMNVEV (reference sequence). The CDR3 runs 16 residues. V was clipped by 5 bases and J by 3 bases; unmatched bases: 9. CDR3 sequence: CASSHTGTGGSYEQYF. CDR3 bases: TGTGCCAGCAGTCACACCGGGACAGGGGGGAGCTACGAGCAGTACTTC.

The rearrangement links TRBV11-3 to TRBJ2-1, with 7 positions matching TRBD2. CDR1 SGHNT and CDR2 YENEEA come from the germline V gene. Trimming removed 5 bases from V and 4 bases from J; junction bases left unmatched: 11. This CDR3 region has 16 residues. This CDR3 reads CASSPQAGPRYNEQFF. DNA of the CDR3: TGTGCCAGCAGCCCTCAAGCGGGACCCAGGTACAATGAGCAGTTCTTC.

The rearrangement links TRBV11-2 to TRBJ2-7; TRBD1 agrees at 7 bases. The CDR3 contains 12 residues. V was pared by 5 bases and J by 6 bases, with 4 bases of the junction left unmatched. Germline V gives CDR1 SGHAT, CDR2 FQNNGV. This chain's CDR3 is CASSTTGREQYF. Written as DNA, the CDR3 is TGTGCCAGCAGCACGACAGGGCGCGAGCAGTACTTC.

This clone has more than one count but fewer than ten. This sequence joins TRBV4-1 and TRBJ2-1; no firm D call. This CDR3 is built from 12 residues. Germline lookup yields CDR1 MGHRA and CDR2 YSYEKL. V dropped 2 bases and J dropped 10 bases, with 9 bases sitting between them. CDR3 in DNA: TGCGCCAGCAGCCAAATCTTCGGGGAGCAGTTCTTC. This encodes CASSQIFGEQFF.

This chain links TRBV7-9 with TRBJ2-7; TRBD1 matches at 9 bases. Unmatched junction bases numbered 6, after V lost 6 bases and J lost 3 bases. The CDR3 contains 14 residues. Germline V gives CDR1 SEHNR, CDR2 FQNEAQ (reference sequence). CDR3 in DNA: TGTGCCAGCAGGGATGGACAGGGGAGCTACGAGCAGTACTTC. This encodes CASRDGQGSYEQYF.

The chain has TRBV13 and TRBJ1-1; TRBD1 might be the D (6 bases). The germline V and J ends were trimmed by 1 base and 3 bases, with 24 bases remaining between them. This CDR3 region has 19 residues. From germline, CDR1 is PRHDT and CDR2 FYEKMQ (reference sequence). In nucleotides, the CDR3 is TGTGCCAGCAGCTTAGACCCATTCGGGGGGAGGGGGACGGACACTGAAGCTTTCTTT. Its protein is CASSLDPFGGRGTDTEAFF. The full variable domain, with the rest looked up from reference TRBV13 and TRBJ1-1, is AAGVIQSPRHLIKEKRETATLKCYPIPRHDTVYWYQQGPGQDPQFLISFYEKMQSDKGSIPDRFSAQQFSDYHSELNMSSLELGDSALYFCASSLDPFGGRGTDTEAFFGQGTRLTVV.

The chain combines TRBV2 with TRBJ1-5; unclear D gene. Trimming took 4 bases from V and 6 from J, leaving 10 bases between them. Per germline, CDR1 SNHLY and CDR2 FYNNEI. The CDR3 is 13 amino acids. The CDR3 is CASSGLRGQPQHF. The CDR3 DNA is TGTGCCAGCAGTGGCCTCAGAGGTCAGCCCCAGCATTTT.

The chain joins TRBV9 to TRBJ2-1; the match to TRBD2 covers 9 bases. The V segment lost 0 bases and the J segment 0 bases; nucleotides outside the gene matches: 10. There are 19 residues in the CDR3. Per the germline V gene, CDR1 is SGDLS and CDR2 is YYNGEE. The CDR3 loop is CASSVGAGGPISSYNEQFF. The CDR3, as DNA: TGTGCCAGCAGCGTAGGAGCGGGAGGACCCATAAGCTCCTACAATGAGCAGTTCTTC. The full variable domain, in which reference TRBV9 and TRBJ2-1 provide the parts outside the CDR3, is DSGVTQTPKHLITATGQRVTLRCSPRSGDLSVYWYQQSLDQGLQFLIQYYNGEERAKGNILERFSAQQFPDLHSELNLSSLELGDSALYFCASSVGAGGPISSYNEQFFGPGTRLTVL.

The chain employs TRBV19 and TRBJ2-5; 10 positions match TRBD1. Trimming at V came to 6 bases and at J to 5 bases, leaving 9 bases not matched to a gene. Germline V gene sequence: CDR1 LNHDA, CDR2 SQIVND (reference sequence). The CDR3 extends over 15 amino acids. CDR3 loop: CASRGQGHARETQYF. The CDR3 bases are TGTGCCAGTAGGGGACAGGGGCATGCCCGGGAGACCCAGTACTTC.

The genes are TRBV30 and TRBJ2-5, with 7 bases aligning to TRBD2. V shed 2 bases and J 1 base; nucleotides not matched to a gene: 4. Germline V gene lookup returns CDR1 GTSNPN and CDR2 SVGIG (reference sequence). The CDR3 is made up of 14 amino acids. DNA of the CDR3: TGTGCCTGGAGTAGGGGCGGGGGCCAAGAGACCCAGTACTTC. Translation gives CAWSRGGGQETQYF.

V is TRBV5-4 and J is TRBJ2-2; D is possibly TRBD1 (6 bases). V shed 1 base and J shed 6 bases, with 16 bases lying between them. This CDR3 has 16 residues. In germline, CDR1 is SGHNT, CDR2 YYREEE (reference sequence). CDR3 sequence reads: CASSLLGTFAPGELFF. CDR3 sequence (DNA): TGTGCCAGCAGCTTGCTTGGGACATTCGCTCCCGGGGAGCTGTTTTTT.

The chain couples TRBV18 to TRBJ2-3; the match to TRBD2 covers 7 bases. Germline V lookup: CDR1 KGHSH, CDR2 LQKENI. This CDR3 contains 16 residues. V lost 0 bases and J lost 0; bases outside the gene matches: 3. CDR3 nucleotides: TGTGCCAGCTCACCACCGGGAGCGGGAAGCACAGATACGCAGTATTTT. Amino acid sequence: CASSPPGAGSTDTQYF.

The J gene is TRBJ1-3, the V gene TRBV18, with 8 bases identical to TRBD1. This CDR3 is 16 amino acids long. After removal of 5 bases from V and 2 bases from J, the junction contained 8 bases not matched to a gene. Germline CDR1 KGHSH, CDR2 LQKENI. CDR3 protein: CASSATGGTTGNTIYF. The CDR3 DNA follows: TGTGCCAGCTCAGCCACAGGGGGTACTACTGGAAACACCATATATTTT.